This TCR beta chain comes out of a study of T cell changes during pregnancy in multiple sclerosis. Only in-frame clones appear in the TCRdb table, and some are missing; sequencing was by immunoSEQ multiplex PCR. The sample lists some 120,000 clones; 95% to 98% were seen once. The germline CDR1 and CDR2 sequences are SGDLS and YYNGEE. CDR3 length equals 16 residues. V lost 0 bases and J 0 bases, leaving 13 bases between the germline ends. The source material was peripheral blood, sampled after pregnancy. The source of this sequence is a female donor with multiple sclerosis, enrolled in a pregnancy study. The chain is built from TRBV9 and TRBJ2-7; TRBD2 might be the D (7 bases). The CDR3 DNA follows: TGTGCCAGCAGCGTAGGGAGCGGGACAAGCTCCTACGAGCAGTACTTC. This gives the protein CASSVGSGTSSYEQYF.